This TCR beta chain was recovered during a study of PD-1 blockade in classical Hodgkin lymphoma. Study outcomes and limitations: CD4+ TCR diversity, unlike CD8+, rose significantly by C4D1. Newly diagnosed patients were reported to start with lower TCR diversity than healthy donors. Complete responders had baseline diversity similar to newly diagnosed patients.

Time point denoted: cycle 4 day 1 (C4D1), after 5 to 7 weeks of nivolumab. All trial patients relapsed after autologous stem cell transplantation. The CD4+ T cells used were purified from thawed PBMCs through magnetic negative selection. Relapsed/refractory classical Hodgkin lymphoma patients had complete, partial or progressive responses. This CDR3 is built from 16 residues. The V segment lost 4 bases and the J segment 2 bases; nucleotides outside the gene matches: 7. Germline lookup yields CDR1 SGHRS and CDR2 YFSETQ. On this clone: Its antigen is still unknown.

Generated by immunoSEQ multiplex PCR, the TCRdb table keeps only in-frame clones and is missing some. Among about 32,000 clones listed, around 90% were seen once. The receptor was derived from a human donor with classical Hodgkin lymphoma. This specimen consisted of CD4+ T cells from blood, obtained before the fourth cycle of nivolumab. The rearrangement uses TRBV5-1 and TRBJ2-1; 9 bases align to TRBD2. The CDR3 is CASSRDSSGAYNEQFF. In nucleotides, the CDR3 is TGCGCCAGCAGCCGAGACTCTAGCGGGGCCTACAATGAGCAGTTCTTC.